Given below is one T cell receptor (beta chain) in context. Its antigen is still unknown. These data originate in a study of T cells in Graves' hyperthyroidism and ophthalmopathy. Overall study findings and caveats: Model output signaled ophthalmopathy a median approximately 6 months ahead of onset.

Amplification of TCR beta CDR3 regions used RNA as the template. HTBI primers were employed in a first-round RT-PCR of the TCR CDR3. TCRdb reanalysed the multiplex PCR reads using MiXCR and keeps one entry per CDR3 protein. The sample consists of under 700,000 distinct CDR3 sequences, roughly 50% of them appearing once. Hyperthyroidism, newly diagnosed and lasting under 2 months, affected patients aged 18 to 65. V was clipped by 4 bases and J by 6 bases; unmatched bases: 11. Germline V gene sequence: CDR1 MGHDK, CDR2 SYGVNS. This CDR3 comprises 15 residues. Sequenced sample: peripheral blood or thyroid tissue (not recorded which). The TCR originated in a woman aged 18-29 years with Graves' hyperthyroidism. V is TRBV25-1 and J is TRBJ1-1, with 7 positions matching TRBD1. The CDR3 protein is CASSGRTGVGPEAFF. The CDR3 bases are TGTGCCAGCAGTGGCCGGACAGGCGTCGGTCCTGAAGCTTTCTTT.